These T cell receptor beta chains were read from a single sample in a study of T-cell memory formation after mild COVID-19. Each CDR3 protein is one row after TCRdb ran MiXCR on the 5' RACE reads. Among about 350,000 distinct CDR3 sequences listed, roughly 15% were seen once. The specimen sequenced was PBMCs or a T cell subset sorted from them (not recorded which). The receptors come from a man aged 18 to 30 who had mild COVID-19 (a few samples of this study predate the infection). Cell type and time point are not known. Each CDR3 is given with its conserved first and last residue.

V: TRBV6-6
CDR3: CASSPLGWEENTEAFF

V: TRBV7-9
CDR3: CASSSIGNSAFF

V: TRBV7-3
CDR3: CASRYRANTGELFF

V: TRBV24-1
CDR3: CATSEPDRGDNQPQHF

V: TRBV6-2/TRBV6-3
CDR3: CASSYYQGQRYGYTF

V: TRBV7-8
CDR3: CASSSRSTDNYGYTF

V: TRBV6-5
CDR3: CASSYSKVGRANYGYTF

V: TRBV7-9
CDR3: CASSSDRVGYNSPLHF

V: TRBV7-7
CDR3: CASSLEAGGELFF

V: TRBV18
CDR3: CASSPVGGMGMNTEAFF

V: TRBV7-9
CDR3: CASSSGDGTDTQYF

V: TRBV2
CDR3: CASRQGAVNQPQHF

V: TRBV5-1
CDR3: CASSLDMGLPDEQFF

V: TRBV9
CDR3: CASSDPSLRPGQGFRETQYF

V: TRBV18
CDR3: CASSPATYAYNEQFF

V: TRBV4-3
CDR3: CASSTRQGYEQYF

V: TRBV5-1
CDR3: CASSLQQGTTEAFF

V: TRBV9
CDR3: CASSVGSNPGNTIYF

V: TRBV12-3/TRBV12-4
CDR3: CASSPDRVNEKLFF

V: TRBV18
CDR3: CASSPPGQGGGQPQHF

V: TRBV7-3
CDR3: CASSHGGGHTEAFF

V: TRBV28
CDR3: CASMERGIRNEQFF

V: TRBV4-3
CDR3: CASSQDLFWDPNSPLHF